Below, 19 T cell receptor beta chains from the same sample are listed, as sequenced in a study of blood T cell repertoires in COVID-19. Using immunoSEQ multiplex PCR, the repertoire was profiled, and TCRdb retains in-frame clones only, with some absent. Of about 250,000 clones listed, about 85% are singletons. Material: PBMCs or T cells enriched from blood (not recorded which). These receptor sequences come from a woman between 45 and 60 years old who had been exposed to COVID-19.

The chain carries TRBV21-1 and TRBJ2-3; no check of the table's D call, TRBD1, against the DNA was made. TRBV21-1 is flagged as a pseudogene. The CDR3 loop spans 16 amino acids. The CDR3 protein is CASSKRQGASTDTQYF. The CDR3 bases are TGTGCCAGCAGCAAACGGCAGGGGGCGTCGACAGATACGCAGTATTTT.

This clone came up a few times. This chain uses TRBV29-1 with TRBJ1-1; 7 nucleotides match TRBD1. With V trimmed by 7 bases and J by 7 bases, 12 bases remained unmatched. The germline V gene has CDR1 SQVTM and CDR2 ANQGSEA. CDR3 size: 13 residues. For the CDR3, the DNA is TGCAGCGGGGCGAACCACAGGGGCATTGAAGCTTTCTTT. It encodes CSGANHRGIEAFF.

This clone occurred a few times. The CDR3 is CSPDSSYGYTF. The CDR3 DNA is TGCAGTCCTGACAGTTCCTATGGCTACACCTTC. V is TRBV20-1 and J is TRBJ1-2, with D possibly matching TRBD1 (5 bases). Germline V lookup: CDR1 DFQATT, CDR2 SNEGSKA (reference sequence). The CDR3 loop spans 11 amino acids. V lost 8 bases, J lost 4 bases, and 11 bases lay in between.

The genes are TRBV27 and TRBJ2-7, with D maybe TRBD2 (5 bases). Trimming removed 0 bases from V and 2 bases from J, with 14 bases in between. Germline CDR1 is MNHEY and CDR2 is SMNVEV (reference sequence). The CDR3 consists of 16 residues. CDR3 region: CASSLSTLRRAYEQYF. Here the CDR3 DNA reads TGTGCCAGCAGTTTATCGACATTGCGGCGGGCCTACGAGCAGTACTTC.

The J gene is TRBJ1-2, the V gene TRBV6-2 or TRBV6-3; 7 bases match TRBD1. With 4 bases clipped from V and 2 bases from J, the junction kept 10 bases outside the gene matches. The CDR3 runs 16 residues. The germline V gene has CDR1 MNHEY and CDR2 SVGEGT. The chain's CDR3 is CASSSPDRPGNYGYTF. CDR3 nucleotides: TGTGCCAGCAGTTCTCCGGACAGGCCGGGGAACTATGGCTACACCTTC.

The rearrangement links TRBV19 to TRBJ2-3; 9 bases agree with TRBD1. The V and J ends lost 6 bases and 9 bases, in that order; junction bases with no gene match: 22. The CDR3 is made up of 18 amino acids. The germline CDR1 and CDR2 sequences are LNHDA and SQIVND (reference sequence). The CDR3, as DNA: TGTGCCAGTAGCCTAGGTGGTAGAGCGGACAGGGGTTCAGGGACGCAGTATTTT. It codes for CASSLGGRADRGSGTQYF. The entire variable domain, with the rest obtained from reference TRBV19 and TRBJ2-3, is as follows: DGGITQSPKYLFRKEGQNVTLSCEQNLNHDAMYWYRQDPGQGLRLIYYSQIVNDFQKGDIAEGYSVSREKKESFPLTVTSAQKNPTAFYLCASSLGGRADRGSGTQYFGPGTRLTVL.

In its sample, this clone was seen once. This rearrangement joins TRBV7-8 to TRBJ1-2; 11 bases map to TRBD1. The CDR3 length is 18 residues. Germline V lookup: CDR1 SGHVS, CDR2 FQNEAQ. V lost 0 bases to trimming and J lost 1 base; unmatched junction nucleotides: 7. The CDR3 region is CASSLAQGGTGGNYGYTF. The CDR3 DNA reads as TGTGCCAGCAGCTTAGCACAGGGCGGGACAGGGGGTAACTATGGCTACACCTTC.

The CDR3, as DNA: TGTGCCAGCAGTGAAAACAGGGGTTTTGAAAAACTGTTTTTT. Its translation is CASSENRGFEKLFF. The chain carries TRBV25-1 and TRBJ1-4; 7 nucleotides agree with TRBD1. The CDR3 has 14 residues. Losses at the gene ends were 2 bases for V and 7 bases for J; bases not matched to a gene: 4. The germline CDR1 and CDR2 sequences are MGHDK and SYGVNS.

This chain links TRBV14 with TRBJ2-7; D may be TRBD2 (5 bases). The CDR3 contains 11 residues. In germline, CDR1 is SGHDN, CDR2 FVKESK. Deletions cut 4 bases from V and 7 bases from J, with 8 bases between. The CDR3 coding sequence is TGTGCCAGCAGCCCCCCGGGGGAGCAGTACTTC. This gives the protein CASSPPGEQYF.

The V gene is TRBV19, the J gene TRBJ1-4; D is possibly TRBD1 (5 bases). Germline lookup yields CDR1 LNHDA and CDR2 SQIVND (reference sequence). This CDR3 comprises 14 residues. V gave up 6 bases and J gave up 10 bases, with 18 bases separating them. CDR3 residues: CASSPNGGVGKLFF. The DNA for the CDR3 is TGTGCCAGTAGCCCTAACGGGGGAGTTGGAAAACTGTTTTTT. Full variable domain (outside the CDR3, taken from reference TRBV19 and TRBJ1-4): DGGITQSPKYLFRKEGQNVTLSCEQNLNHDAMYWYRQDPGQGLRLIYYSQIVNDFQKGDIAEGYSVSREKKESFPLTVTSAQKNPTAFYLCASSPNGGVGKLFFGSGTQLSVL.

This clone has more than one count but fewer than ten. The chain combines TRBV27 with TRBJ1-2; TRBD1 aligns across 9 bases. The germline V gene has CDR1 MNHEY and CDR2 SMNVEV (reference sequence). The CDR3 covers 15 residues. V was clipped by 0 bases and J by 8 bases; unmatched bases: 7. CDR3 loop: CASSLSGQGRLGYTF. CDR3 sequence (DNA): TGTGCCAGCAGTTTATCGGGACAGGGACGTTTGGGCTACACCTTC.

The chain links TRBV9 to TRBJ1-3, with TRBD1 matching over 9 bases. The CDR3 totals 14 residues. The germline V gene encodes CDR1 SGDLS and CDR2 YYNGEE. V lost 6 bases, J lost 2 bases, and 3 bases stayed unmatched. CDR3 DNA: TGTGCCAGCACCCGGACAGGGGCTGGAAACACCATATATTTT. This codes for CASTRTGAGNTIYF.

The V gene is TRBV5-4, the J gene TRBJ2-3; TRBD2 matches at 8 bases. With 4 bases clipped from V and 5 bases from J, the junction kept 6 bases outside the gene matches. CDR1 and CDR2 from the germline V gene are SGHNT and YYREEE (reference sequence). This CDR3 region has 14 residues. The CDR3 sequence is CASSRGGTGDTQYF. CDR3 nucleotide sequence: TGTGCCAGCAGCCGGGGGGGGACGGGAGATACGCAGTATTTT.

The chain couples TRBV6-5 to TRBJ1-3; TRBD1 matches 7 bases. V trimming: 10 bases; J trimming: 3 bases; junction bases outside the gene matches: 12. Looked up from germline, CDR1 is MNHEY and CDR2 is SVGAGI. The CDR3 runs 15 residues. The CDR3 loop is CATRPDRSFGNTIYF. Here the CDR3 DNA reads TGTGCCACCCGGCCGGACAGGTCCTTTGGAAACACCATATATTTT.

The gene calls are TRBV6-6 and TRBJ2-7; D is unresolved. The CDR3 runs 15 residues. Germline assignment: CDR1 MNHNY and CDR2 SVGAGI (reference sequence). With 2 bases removed from V and 0 bases from J, the gap between germline ends came to 11 bases. The CDR3 reads CASSYAAAASYEQYF. CDR3 nucleotide sequence: TGTGCCAGCAGTTACGCGGCGGCAGCCTCCTACGAGCAGTACTTC.

The chain recombines TRBV5-1 with TRBJ2-2, with D possibly matching TRBD1 (5 bases). This CDR3 is 15 amino acids long. The ends were cut back, 2 bases at V and 4 bases at J, with 12 bases in the middle. The germline gives CDR1 SGHRS, CDR2 YFSETQ. CDR3 coding DNA: TGCGCCAGCAGCTTAGTGGGGCCCTTCACCGGGGAGCTGTTTTTT. It specifies CASSLVGPFTGELFF.

The rearrangement uses TRBV7-9 and TRBJ2-3; D is possibly TRBD1 (5 bases). Trimming pared 5 bases from V and 4 bases from J, leaving 10 bases between. This CDR3 has 13 amino acids. Germline loops: CDR1 SEHNR, CDR2 FQNEAQ (reference sequence). Written as DNA, the CDR3 is TGTGCCAGCAGCCCTCAGGGCCCAGATACGCAGTATTTT. Its protein product is CASSPQGPDTQYF.

The V gene is TRBV20-1, the J gene TRBJ2-1; D perhaps matches TRBD2 (5 bases). The germline V and J ends were trimmed by 4 bases and 6 bases, with 7 bases remaining between them. Germline V gene sequence: CDR1 DFQATT, CDR2 SNEGSKA (reference sequence). The CDR3 has 11 amino acids. The CDR3 reads CSATGLNEQFF. The DNA for the CDR3 is TGCAGTGCTACCGGACTCAATGAGCAGTTCTTC.

This clone showed up just once. The chain carries TRBV5-4 and TRBJ2-5, with 9 bases aligning to TRBD2. V lost 0 bases and J lost 1; bases outside the gene matches: 7. Germline V gene data show CDR1 as SGHNT and CDR2 as YYREEE (reference sequence). This CDR3 region has 17 residues. This CDR3 is CASSLAGTSPAQETQYF. The CDR3 DNA reads as TGTGCCAGCAGCTTGGCTGGGACTAGCCCCGCCCAAGAGACCCAGTACTTC. Using reference TRBV5-4 and TRBJ2-5 for the parts outside the CDR3, the full variable domain is ETGVTQSPTHLIKTRGQQVTLRCSSQSGHNTVSWYQQALGQGPQFIFQYYREEENGRGNFPPRFSGLQFPNYSSELNVNALELDDSALYLCASSLAGTSPAQETQYFGPGTRLLVL.